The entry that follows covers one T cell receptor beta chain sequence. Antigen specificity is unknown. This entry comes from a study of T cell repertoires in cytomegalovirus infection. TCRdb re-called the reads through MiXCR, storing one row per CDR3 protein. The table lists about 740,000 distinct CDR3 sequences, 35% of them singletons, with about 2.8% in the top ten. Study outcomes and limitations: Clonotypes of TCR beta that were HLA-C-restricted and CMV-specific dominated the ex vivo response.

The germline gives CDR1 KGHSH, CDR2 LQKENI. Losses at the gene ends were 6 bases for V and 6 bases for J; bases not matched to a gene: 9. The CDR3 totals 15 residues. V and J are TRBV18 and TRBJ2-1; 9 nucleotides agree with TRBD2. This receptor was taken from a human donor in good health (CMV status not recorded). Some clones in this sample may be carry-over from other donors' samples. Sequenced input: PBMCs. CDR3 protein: CASSTVAGDGNEQFF. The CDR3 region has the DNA TGTGCCAGCTCGACAGTAGCGGGAGACGGCAATGAGCAGTTCTTC.